These 16 T cell receptor beta chains originate from one sample sequenced in a study of naive and memory T cell subsets. Four PCR rounds used nested alpha and beta constant region primers plus the SP2 primer. TCRdb ran MiXCR on the UMI-ligation and nested PCR reads and lists one entry per CDR3 protein. The sample lists approximately 30,000 distinct CDR3 sequences; under 6.5% were seen once. A UMI-containing oligonucleotide was joined by 3' ligation to the TCR cDNA template. Sequenced sample: blood. The receptors stem from an adult in good health.

This clonotype was observed at least ten times. This chain connects TRBV20-1 to TRBJ2-1; TRBD2 might be the D (5 bases). This CDR3 is 12 amino acids long. Germline assignment: CDR1 DFQATT and CDR2 SNEGSKA (reference sequence). CDR3 nucleotides: TGCAGCGGGATAGCTCGCTACAATGAGCAGTTCTTC. It encodes CSGIARYNEQFF.

This clonotype has ten or more counts. The CDR3 coding sequence is TGTGCCAGCAGTGGTTTCAGGGGCACCGAGCAGTACTTC. Its protein is CASSGFRGTEQYF. This chain uses TRBV2 with TRBJ2-7, with a tentative D call TRBD1 (6 bases). Looked up from germline, CDR1 is SNHLY and CDR2 is FYNNEI. CDR3 length: 13 residues. Between the trimmed V and J ends, which lost 4 bases and 6 bases, there was a span of 13 bases.

This clonotype was detected many times. The V gene is TRBV7-8, the J gene TRBJ2-5; D uncertain. CDR1 is SGHVS, CDR2 FQNEAQ, per germline. V lost 3 bases to trimming and J lost 0 bases, with 23 bases between them. This CDR3 is 19 amino acids long. The CDR3 sequence: CASSFPRYRPNPYQETQYF. Here the CDR3 DNA reads TGTGCCAGCAGCTTCCCCCGATACCGCCCTAATCCGTACCAAGAGACCCAGTACTTC.

V is TRBV14 and J is TRBJ2-1, with TRBD2 identical over 8 bases. The V and J ends lost 4 bases and 4 bases, in that order; junction bases with no gene match: 6. Germline CDR1 SGHDN, CDR2 FVKESK. This CDR3 is 15 amino acids long. The CDR3 region is CASSLREGFYNEQFF. CDR3 DNA: TGTGCCAGCAGCCTCCGGGAGGGCTTTTACAATGAGCAGTTCTTC.

About this clonotype: With a much larger clone just one base away, this may be a read error. CDR3 amino acids: CASRRGGDTDTQYF. Here the CDR3 DNA reads TGTGCCAGCAGGCGGGGGGGGGACACAGATACGCAGTATTTT. The rearrangement uses TRBV28 and TRBJ2-3; TRBD2 matches 9 bases. Germline loops: CDR1 MDHEN, CDR2 SYDVKM. This CDR3 spans 14 amino acids. The junction had 3 bases not matched to a gene; V was cut back by 6 bases and J by 2 bases. The entire variable domain, with the rest obtained from reference TRBV28 and TRBJ2-3, is as follows: DVKVTQSSRYLVKRTGEKVFLECVQDMDHENMFWYRQDPGLGLRLIYFSYDVKMKEKGDIPEGYSVSREKKERFSLILESASTNQTSMYLCASRRGGDTDTQYFGPGTRLTVL.

This clonotype was recorded at least ten times. The V call is TRBV19, the J call TRBJ2-1, with TRBD1 as a possible D gene (5 bases). The germline CDR1 and CDR2 sequences are LNHDA and SQIVND (reference sequence). The ends were cut back, 3 bases at V and 0 bases at J, with 9 bases in the middle. The CDR3 runs to 15 residues. This CDR3 is CASSIRQGSYNEQFF. The CDR3 region has the DNA TGTGCCAGTAGTATCAGGCAGGGCTCCTACAATGAGCAGTTCTTC.

This clonotype was counted ten times or more. The rearrangement uses TRBV29-1 and TRBJ1-1; D is undetermined. Germline V gene lookup returns CDR1 SQVTM and CDR2 ANQGSEA. The V end lost 4 bases, the J end lost 2 bases, and 5 bases lay between the germline ends. This CDR3 is 11 amino acids long. The CDR3 DNA reads as TGCAGCGTTGCTTCCAACACTGAAGCTTTCTTT. This gives the protein CSVASNTEAFF.

This clonotype was picked up many times. V is TRBV4-3 and J is TRBJ2-7; the D call may be TRBD1 or TRBD2 (5 bases each). This CDR3 comprises 17 residues. CDR1 is LGHNA and CDR2 is YSLEER in the germline V gene. The V gene lost 1 base and the J gene lost 1 base, with 17 bases spanning the gap. In DNA, the CDR3 is TGCGCCAGCAGCCAAGCCTCGGGGACCGGCTCATCCTACGAGCAGTACTTC. Its protein product is CASSQASGTGSSYEQYF.

Relative to its sample, this clonotype is medium-sized. The V gene is TRBV6-5, the J gene TRBJ1-1, with 9 bases aligning to TRBD1. This CDR3 region has 16 residues. Per germline, CDR1 MNHEY and CDR2 SVGAGI. V trimming: 6 bases; J trimming: 8 bases; junction bases outside the gene matches: 16. CDR3 nucleotide sequence: TGTGCCAGCAGCCCCCGAAAATCGTGGACAGGGGAGGAAGCTTTCTTT. The encoded protein is CASSPRKSWTGEEAFF.

This clonotype is medium-sized. The J gene is TRBJ2-7, the V gene TRBV28; 14 positions match TRBD2. After removal of 5 bases from V and 3 bases from J, the junction contained 3 bases not matched to a gene. The CDR3 contains 15 residues. CDR1 is MDHEN, CDR2 SYDVKM, per germline. Written as DNA, the CDR3 is TGTGCCAGCAGTCCGGGGACTAGCGGGAGCTACGAGCAGTACTTC. Translated, it gives CASSPGTSGSYEQYF.

The J gene is TRBJ1-1, the V gene TRBV19; D gene ambiguous. The CDR3 has 11 amino acids. Trimming left V 9 bases short and J 0 bases short, with 5 bases between. The germline V gene encodes CDR1 LNHDA and CDR2 SQIVND (reference sequence). The CDR3 protein is CASTVNTEAFF. In DNA, the CDR3 is TGTGCCAGCACGGTGAACACTGAAGCTTTCTTT.

This clonotype has at least ten counts. The V call is TRBV4-2, the J call TRBJ1-3; no clear D gene. Between the trimmed V and J ends, which lost 2 bases and 1 base, there was a span of 18 bases. This CDR3 has 18 residues. Germline V CDR1 and CDR2: LGHNA, YNFKEQ. In DNA, the CDR3 is TGTGCCAGCAGCCAAAGGAATCTACCAGGAGTTTCTGGAAACACCATATATTTT. Its protein product is CASSQRNLPGVSGNTIYF.

This clonotype was counted at least ten times. The chain links TRBV30 to TRBJ2-5; 7 bases are a match to TRBD1. CDR1 is GTSNPN, CDR2 SVGIG, per germline (reference sequence). Trimming cost V 3 bases and J 4 bases; bases outside gene matches: 17. This CDR3 has 17 amino acids. The chain's CDR3 is CAWRPTDYDRDIETQYF. The CDR3 DNA is TGTGCCTGGAGACCTACCGACTATGACAGGGATATAGAGACCCAGTACTTC.

This clonotype was found many times. The genes are TRBV28 and TRBJ2-7; 10 bases are shared with TRBD1. The trim removed 7 bases at V and 2 bases at J, leaving 11 bases unmatched. This CDR3 has 16 residues. The V gene's germline CDR1 is MDHEN and CDR2 SYDVKM. CDR3 nucleotides: TGTGCCAGCACTCCCAATCCGGGACAGGGGACCTACGAGCAGTACTTC. Its protein is CASTPNPGQGTYEQYF.

This clonotype was picked up many times. This chain uses TRBV18 with TRBJ2-7; no reliable D call. The V end lost 0 bases, the J end lost 1 base, and 7 bases lay between the germline ends. Looked up from germline, CDR1 is KGHSH and CDR2 is LQKENI. The CDR3 sequence is 14 residues long. Written as DNA, the CDR3 is TGTGCCAGCTCACCACCTACGGTTTCCTACGAGCAGTACTTC. This translates into CASSPPTVSYEQYF.

This clonotype was recorded many times. The chain links TRBV12-3 or TRBV12-4 to TRBJ1-4; D perhaps matches TRBD1 (6 bases). The CDR3 has 14 amino acids. V was cut by 6 bases and J by 3 bases, with 11 bases left in between. The CDR3: CASSPTGANEKLFF. For the CDR3, the DNA is TGTGCCAGCAGCCCGACAGGCGCTAATGAAAAACTGTTTTTT.